These 16 T cell receptor beta chains came from one sample sequenced in a study of blood T cell repertoires in COVID-19. Some clones are missing from TCRdb's copy, which holds only in-frame ones; the method was immunoSEQ multiplex PCR. The sample has tens of thousands of clones, roughly nine tenths seen once. Sequenced: peripheral blood. The receptors here all came from a man aged 55 to 70 with acute or convalescent COVID-19.

This chain uses TRBV27 with TRBJ2-2; 9 bases line up with TRBD2. The CDR3 sequence is 18 residues long. The germline V gene encodes CDR1 MNHEY and CDR2 SMNVEV (reference sequence). J was trimmed by 0 bases and V by 4 bases; bases with no gene match: 9. The DNA of the CDR3 is TGTGCCAGCAGTTCCCATTGGCTAGCGGGGCCGAACACCGGGGAGCTGTTTTTT. It codes for CASSSHWLAGPNTGELFF.

The J gene is TRBJ2-3, the V gene TRBV12-5, with 12 bases matching TRBD1. The CDR3 contains 15 residues. Germline CDR1 is LGHNT and CDR2 is FRNRAP. The ends lost 5 bases at V and 6 bases at J; junction bases unmatched: 6. CDR3 bases: TGTGCTAGTGGTCCCGGGACAGGGGGCGTGGATACGCAGTATTTT. Translated: CASGPGTGGVDTQYF.

The chain combines TRBV24-1 with TRBJ1-2; 10 bases line up with TRBD1. The V and J ends lost 2 bases and 6 bases, in that order; junction bases with no gene match: 5. Germline V gives CDR1 KGHDR, CDR2 SFDVKD. CDR3 length equals 15 residues. The CDR3 protein is CATSDSGQGRDGYTF. Here the CDR3 DNA reads TGTGCCACCAGTGATTCGGGACAGGGGAGGGATGGCTACACCTTC.

The rearrangement links TRBV5-6 to TRBJ1-1; 7 positions agree with TRBD1. This CDR3 is built from 12 residues. Per germline, CDR1 SGHDT and CDR2 YYEEEE. Germline trimming cut 3 bases from V and 4 bases from J; bases unmatched to any gene: 0. CDR3 region: CASSWDSTEAFF. CDR3 bases: TGTGCCAGCAGCTGGGACAGCACTGAAGCTTTCTTT.

This chain uses TRBV5-8 with TRBJ2-7, with no clear D. V was trimmed by 9 bases and J by 2 bases, leaving 12 bases between them. CDR3 length equals 12 residues. CDR1 and CDR2 from the germline V gene are SGHTS and YDEGEE. CDR3 nucleotides: TGTGCCACCTCGACTGTAACCTACGAGCAGTACTTC. Translated: CATSTVTYEQYF.

The chain has TRBV7-9 and TRBJ2-1, with 14 bases identical to TRBD2. This CDR3 has 17 amino acids. J lost 6 bases, V lost 6 bases, and 10 bases had no gene match. CDR1 is SEHNR, CDR2 FQNEAQ, per germline (reference sequence). CDR3 in DNA: TGTGCCAGCAGAAAACCCAAGACTAGCGGGGGGGGCAATGAGCAGTTCTTC. This gives the protein CASRKPKTSGGGNEQFF.

The chain couples TRBV4-2 to TRBJ2-7; tentative D call: TRBD1 (5 bases). From germline, CDR1 is LGHNA and CDR2 YNFKEQ. The CDR3 spans 15 residues. Deletions cut 1 base from V and 2 bases from J, with 12 bases between. CDR3 sequence reads: CASSQARGGTYEQYF. The CDR3 DNA is TGTGCCAGCAGCCAAGCAAGGGGTGGAACCTACGAGCAGTACTTC.

The chain joins TRBV5-5 to TRBJ2-6; 8 nucleotides match TRBD1. The CDR3 totals 19 residues. V shed 4 bases, J shed 1 base, and the junction held 13 bases outside the gene matches. Germline V lookup: CDR1 SGHKS, CDR2 YYEKEE (reference sequence). CDR3 residues: CASSTRTETGVSGANVLTF. The CDR3 DNA is TGTGCCAGCAGCACCCGCACGGAGACAGGGGTATCTGGGGCCAACGTCCTGACTTTC.

V is TRBV6-5 and J is TRBJ1-2; tentative D call: TRBD1 (5 bases). V was clipped by 6 bases and J by 8 bases, with 13 bases between them. The CDR3 totals 12 residues. Per the germline V gene, CDR1 is MNHEY and CDR2 is SVGAGI. In DNA form, the CDR3 reads TGTGCCAGCAGCGGGGGTCGGGTAGGCTACACCTTC. It yields the protein CASSGGRVGYTF.

This clone was counted once. V and J are TRBV18 and TRBJ1-6; D is undetermined. This CDR3 is built from 18 residues. The V end was cut by 3 bases, the J end by 8 bases, with 23 bases between. The germline V gene encodes CDR1 KGHSH and CDR2 LQKENI. The CDR3 DNA is TGTGCCAGCTCACCGGCCACCCCCGGTACGGTAGCGGATTCACCCCTCCACTTT. Its protein product is CASSPATPGTVADSPLHF. Full variable domain (missing parts from reference TRBV18 and TRBJ1-6): NAGVMQNPRHLVRRRGQEARLRCSPMKGHSHVYWYRQLPEEGLKFMVYLQKENIIDESGMPKERFSAEFPKEGPSILRIQQVVRGDSAAYFCASSPATPGTVADSPLHFGNGTRLTVT.

J is TRBJ1-2 and V is TRBV5-5; D is unclear. Germline V gene data show CDR1 as SGHKS and CDR2 as YYEKEE (reference sequence). CDR3 length: 16 amino acids. Trimming took 0 bases from V and 2 from J, leaving 14 bases between them. The CDR3 protein is CASSLAVAVKNYGYTF. CDR3 sequence (DNA): TGTGCCAGCAGCTTGGCCGTGGCAGTAAAAAACTATGGCTACACCTTC.

This chain links TRBV2 with TRBJ1-1; 7 bases align to TRBD1. The V gene's germline CDR1 is SNHLY and CDR2 FYNNEI. CDR3 length equals 14 residues. J gave up 1 base and V 6 bases, and 5 bases lay outside the gene matches. CDR3 nucleotide sequence: TGTGCCAGCAGGGCACAGGGGCGGAACACTGAAGCTTTCTTT. Protein product: CASRAQGRNTEAFF.

The V call is TRBV27, the J call TRBJ2-7; tentative D call: TRBD2 (5 bases). CDR1 is MNHEY, CDR2 SMNVEV, per germline (reference sequence). The V and J ends lost 5 bases and 4 bases respectively, with 12 bases between them. The CDR3 runs to 13 residues. In nucleotides, the CDR3 is TGTGCCAGCAGTCGCGAGGGCGGTTACGAGCAGTACTTC. Translated, it gives CASSREGGYEQYF.

The CDR3 sequence is CASSALLAGGFPRPDTQYF. CDR3 coding DNA: TGTGCCAGCAGTGCGCTACTAGCGGGGGGGTTTCCCCGTCCAGATACGCAGTATTTT. The chain recombines TRBV6-1 with TRBJ2-3; TRBD2 matches 13 bases. This CDR3 comprises 19 residues. Per germline, CDR1 MNHNS and CDR2 SASEGT. V was clipped by 4 bases and J by 4 bases; unmatched bases: 14.

This chain links TRBV9 with TRBJ2-1; the D is unclear. The germline gives CDR1 SGDLS, CDR2 YYNGEE. The CDR3 covers 14 residues. Trimming left V 0 bases short and J 6 bases short, with 10 bases between. As DNA, the CDR3 is TGTGCCAGCAGCGTAGACTTGTCCGCCAATGAGCAGTTCTTC. This sequence encodes CASSVDLSANEQFF.

The chain joins TRBV10-2 to TRBJ2-2; the D gene is possibly TRBD2 (5 bases). The ends were cut back, 4 bases at V and 4 bases at J, with 7 bases in the middle. The CDR3 has 13 residues. The germline V gene has CDR1 WSHSY and CDR2 SAAADI. Here the CDR3 reads CASSGLLTGELFF. The DNA of the CDR3 is TGCGCCAGCAGTGGACTACTCACCGGGGAGCTGTTTTTT.